The 24 T cell receptor beta chains presented below share a single source sample, sequenced in a study of chemoradiotherapy in HPV16-positive cancers. The data were produced by immunoSEQ multiplex PCR, yet TCRdb's version contains in-frame clones alone and is incomplete. Of roughly 34,000 clones listed, roughly 78% are singletons. The sample in question was blood, obtained from a patient who underwent chemoradiotherapy. Every receptor here comes from a human donor with HPV-associated anogenital cancer.

The V call is TRBV29-1, the J call TRBJ2-2, with TRBD1 identical over 12 bases. Per the germline V gene, CDR1 is SQVTM and CDR2 is ANQGSEA. V was clipped by 7 bases and J by 7 bases; unmatched bases: 13. The CDR3 contains 16 residues. The CDR3, as DNA: TGCAGCGGGACCATCCCGGGACAGGGGGCGATCGGGGAGCTGTTTTTT. As protein: CSGTIPGQGAIGELFF.

The genes are TRBV10-1 and TRBJ2-3; 9 bases agree with TRBD1. The CDR3 has 15 residues. Germline V gene lookup returns CDR1 WNHNN and CDR2 SYGVQD (reference sequence). With V trimmed by 2 bases and J by 1 base, 1 base remained unmatched. CDR3 coding DNA: TGCGCCAGCAGTGAGCGGACAGGGGGCACAGATACGCAGTATTTT. It encodes CASSERTGGTDTQYF.

The rearrangement links TRBV7-9 to TRBJ2-5, with D perhaps TRBD1 (6 bases). The CDR3 is made up of 15 amino acids. Germline V gene data show CDR1 as SEHNR and CDR2 as FQNEAQ (reference sequence). V lost 5 bases to trimming and J lost 2 bases, with 15 bases between them. CDR3 residues: CASSQYPGQQETQYF. CDR3 nucleotides: TGTGCCAGCAGCCAATACCCTGGACAGCAAGAGACCCAGTACTTC. Supplemented by reference TRBV7-9 and TRBJ2-5, the full variable domain reads DTGVSQNPRHKITKRGQNVTFRCDPISEHNRLYWYRQTLGQGPEFLTYFQNEAQLEKSRLLSDRFSAERPKGSFSTLEIQRTEQGDSAMYLCASSQYPGQQETQYFGPGTRLLVL.

The chain couples TRBV19 to TRBJ1-5; 8 bases align to TRBD1. This CDR3 is 15 amino acids long. V was clipped by 5 bases and J by 5 bases; unmatched bases: 8. Per the germline V gene, CDR1 is LNHDA and CDR2 is SQIVND (reference sequence). The CDR3 coding sequence is TGTGCCAGTAGTTCCGGGACAGGAAAGGATCAGCCCCAGCATTTT. Amino acid sequence: CASSSGTGKDQPQHF.

This clone was observed a few times. V usage is TRBV7-9 and J usage is TRBJ1-1; D ambiguous. Per germline, CDR1 SEHNR and CDR2 FQNEAQ (reference sequence). V shed 5 bases and J shed 0 bases, with 13 bases lying between them. The CDR3 has 15 amino acids. This CDR3 is CASSPRTLMNTEAFF. DNA for the CDR3: TGTGCCAGCAGCCCACGGACCCTCATGAACACTGAAGCTTTCTTT.

The chain combines TRBV6-1 with TRBJ1-4; 7 bases align to TRBD1. Germline CDR1 reads MNHNS; CDR2 reads SASEGT. V was clipped by 8 bases and J by 7 bases; unmatched bases: 13. This CDR3 is built from 15 residues. The DNA for the CDR3 is TGTGCCAGCCGGTGGGCAGACAGGGAAAGTGAAAAACTGTTTTTT. Translated, it gives CASRWADRESEKLFF.

This clone came up a few times. The V and J genes are TRBV4-1 and TRBJ1-2; weak D call: TRBD1 (5 bases). V dropped 3 bases and J dropped 4 bases, with 18 bases sitting between them. Germline CDR1 reads MGHRA; CDR2 reads YSYEKL. The CDR3 runs 16 residues. CDR3 protein: CASSHRRDGVSYGYTF. CDR3 DNA sequence: TGCGCCAGCAGCCACCGCCGGGACGGGGTATCCTATGGCTACACCTTC.

This clone was seen a few times. V gene TRBV7-9 combines with J gene TRBJ2-7; TRBD1 aligns across 7 bases. Trimming removed 7 bases from V and 6 bases from J; junction bases left unmatched: 9. Germline V lookup: CDR1 SEHNR, CDR2 FQNEAQ (reference sequence). The CDR3 covers 13 residues. In nucleotides, the CDR3 is TGTGCCAGCACCACTTATCAGGGGGTCGAGCAGTACTTC. Protein: CASTTYQGVEQYF.

The table lists this clone with a count of one. The chain links TRBV29-1 to TRBJ1-4, with D perhaps TRBD1 (5 bases). CDR1 SQVTM and CDR2 ANQGSEA come from the germline V gene. The CDR3 consists of 17 residues. CDR3 loop: CIQSARDGMAVEEKLFF. As DNA, the CDR3 is TGCATCCAATCCGCCAGGGACGGGATGGCAGTTGAAGAAAAACTGTTTTTT. Variable domain in full (rest from reference TRBV29-1 and TRBJ1-4): SAVISQKPSRDICQRGTSLTIQCQVDSQVTMMFWYRQQPGQSLTLIATANQGSEATYESGFVIDKFPISRPNLTFSTLTVSNMSPEDSSIYLCIQSARDGMAVEEKLFFGSGTQLSVL.

The chain couples TRBV27 to TRBJ1-6; D is unresolved. CDR1 MNHEY and CDR2 SMNVEV come from the germline V gene (reference sequence). V lost 6 bases and J 0 bases, leaving 9 bases between the germline ends. The CDR3 is 15 amino acids. CDR3 amino acids: CASRGQASYNSPLHF. The CDR3 bases are TGTGCCAGCAGGGGCCAAGCCTCCTATAATTCACCCCTCCACTTT.

Here the CDR3 DNA reads TGTGCCACCAGCGGACCGAAAAGGGAGCGGGCCTACAATGAGCAGTTCTTC. Translated, it gives CATSGPKRERAYNEQFF. J is TRBJ2-1 and V is TRBV15, with a weak D call TRBD2 (6 bases). Germline-derived CDR1 and CDR2 are LNHNV and YYDKDF (reference sequence). The V and J ends lost 5 bases and 2 bases respectively, with 19 bases between them. This CDR3 is 17 amino acids long.

This chain links TRBV5-6 with TRBJ2-5, with D uncertain. The germline V gene encodes CDR1 SGHDT and CDR2 YYEEEE. The CDR3 is 14 amino acids. V was clipped by 2 bases and J by 4 bases, with 12 bases between them. CDR3 sequence reads: CASSLRGVGETQYF. The CDR3 DNA sequence: TGTGCCAGCAGCTTACGCGGCGTCGGAGAGACCCAGTACTTC.

The chain employs TRBV7-2 and TRBJ1-5; no clear D. CDR3 length equals 15 residues. Trimming took 5 bases from V and 0 from J, leaving 11 bases between them. Germline V gene data show CDR1 as SGHTA and CDR2 as FQGNSA. As DNA, the CDR3 is TGTGCCAGCAGCCTGGACCCGAATAGCAATCAGCCCCAGCATTTT. Its translation is CASSLDPNSNQPQHF.

About this clone itself: One junction end does not reproduce the germline sequence, and a read error may be involved. V is TRBV5-4 and J is TRBJ1-2; the match to TRBD1 covers 8 bases. The CDR3 covers 14 residues. Per the germline V gene, CDR1 is SGHNT and CDR2 is YYREEE (reference sequence). The CDR3 bases are TGCGCCAGCAGCCCAGTCGGGACAGGCAATGGCTACACCTTC. Its protein product is CASSPVGTGNGYTF.

The chain couples TRBV2 to TRBJ2-3; D is perhaps TRBD2 (6 bases). Germline V gene sequence: CDR1 SNHLY, CDR2 FYNNEI. With 6 bases removed from V and 0 bases from J, the gap between germline ends came to 13 bases. This CDR3 is built from 15 residues. This CDR3 is CASSPQGRSTDTQYF. CDR3 in DNA: TGTGCCAGCAGCCCTCAAGGGAGGAGCACAGATACGCAGTATTTT.

The J gene is TRBJ2-3, the V gene TRBV7-9; possibly TRBD2 for D (5 bases). This CDR3 is built from 14 residues. Trimming pared 5 bases from V and 2 bases from J, leaving 11 bases between. Germline assignment: CDR1 SEHNR and CDR2 FQNEAQ (reference sequence). The CDR3 region has the DNA TGTGCCAGCAGCCCCACGGGAAACACAGATACGCAGTATTTT. Protein: CASSPTGNTDTQYF.

This clone has only one observation. This chain joins TRBV6-1 and TRBJ1-5; tentatively, D is TRBD1 (6 bases). Germline CDR1 MNHNS, CDR2 SASEGT. The CDR3 is 14 amino acids. Trimming removed 6 bases from V and 1 base from J, with 10 bases in between. The CDR3 DNA reads as TGTGCCAGCAGGGGGGACATAAGCAATCAGCCCCAGCATTTT. Its protein product is CASRGDISNQPQHF.

The chain recombines TRBV5-1 with TRBJ2-7; D is possibly TRBD2 (5 bases). V lost 3 bases to trimming and J lost 6 bases, with 13 bases between them. CDR1 and CDR2 from the germline V gene are SGHRS and YFSETQ. There are 13 residues in the CDR3. The DNA of the CDR3 is TGCGCCAGCAGCTCCCTCCTAACTAGCGAGCAGTACTTC. This encodes CASSSLLTSEQYF.

V is TRBV11-3 and J is TRBJ2-6, with D possibly TRBD1 on 6 matching bases. Trimming stripped 5 bases from V and 0 bases from J, with 17 bases between. Per the germline V gene, CDR1 is SGHNT and CDR2 is YENEEA. This CDR3 comprises 18 residues. CDR3 in DNA: TGTGCCAGCAGCAAAAGAGGCAGGGGCGCCTCTGGGGCCAACGTCCTGACTTTC. It specifies CASSKRGRGASGANVLTF.

The chain combines TRBV6-5 with TRBJ1-1; D not certain. Between the trimmed V and J ends, which lost 3 bases and 1 base, there was a span of 3 bases. The germline V gene has CDR1 MNHEY and CDR2 SVGAGI. CDR3 length: 12 amino acids. CDR3 region: CASSYRNTEAFF. The CDR3 nucleotides read TGTGCCAGCAGTTATAGGAACACTGAAGCTTTCTTT.

V usage is TRBV5-6 and J usage is TRBJ1-1; D perhaps matches TRBD1 (6 bases). V was cut by 4 bases and J by 4 bases, with 14 bases left in between. The CDR3 has 14 residues. Germline V gives CDR1 SGHDT, CDR2 YYEEEE. CDR3 bases: TGTGCCAGCAGCCCGACAGGAATAGGCACTGAAGCTTTCTTT. Encoded protein: CASSPTGIGTEAFF.

The chain combines TRBV2 with TRBJ2-2; a weak D match, TRBD2 (6 bases). The germline V and J ends were trimmed by 4 bases and 6 bases, with 12 bases remaining between them. Germline CDR1 SNHLY, CDR2 FYNNEI. The CDR3 has 14 amino acids. In DNA, the CDR3 is TGTGCCAGCAGTGGGGCGGGATTGTCCGGGGAGCTGTTTTTT. Protein: CASSGAGLSGELFF. The whole variable domain, filled in from reference TRBV2 and TRBJ2-2, reads EPEVTQTPSHQVTQMGQEVILRCVPISNHLYFYWYRQILGQKVEFLVSFYNNEISEKSEIFDDQFSVERPDGSNFTLKIRSTKLEDSAMYFCASSGAGLSGELFFGEGSRLTVL.

The V and J genes are TRBV15 and TRBJ1-3; 8 bases match TRBD1. This CDR3 spans 17 amino acids. The junction had 9 bases not matched to a gene; V was cut back by 1 base and J by 4 bases. The germline V gene has CDR1 LNHNV and CDR2 YYDKDF (reference sequence). CDR3 residues: CATSRGKGTGSGNTIYF. The CDR3 nucleotides read TGTGCCACCAGCAGAGGGAAAGGGACAGGTAGCGGAAACACCATATATTTT.

The chain carries TRBV7-2 and TRBJ1-1; no clear D. The germline CDR1 and CDR2 sequences are SGHTA and FQGNSA. This CDR3 spans 16 amino acids. Trimming stripped 1 base from V and 0 bases from J, with 12 bases between. As DNA, the CDR3 is TGTGCCAGCAGCTTAGTGGCAGGAACGATGAACACTGAAGCTTTCTTT. Its translation: CASSLVAGTMNTEAFF.